The clone carrying this TCR beta chain was detected ten times or more. The target antigen is unknown. The data stem from a study of T cells in Graves' hyperthyroidism and ophthalmopathy. Study-level background: Pretreatment peripheral blood was obtained at initial diagnosis. Study findings and constraints: Most expanded thyroid clonotypes above 0.001 also appeared in blood. The model's output predicted ophthalmopathy at a median of around 6.9 months prior to onset.

TCR beta CDR3 regions were amplified from RNA. RT-PCR in the first round (using the HTBI primer set) targeted the TCR CDR3. TCRdb fed the multiplex PCR reads into MiXCR, producing one record per CDR3 protein. The data contain 600,000 to 800,000 distinct CDR3 sequences, about a third of them seen just once; the ten biggest clones take up 30% to 40%. CDR1 DFQATT and CDR2 SNEGSKA come from the germline V gene (reference sequence). The CDR3 length is 13 residues. V was trimmed by 3 bases and J by 4 bases, leaving 9 bases between them. The source of this sequence is a woman aged 40 to 55 with Graves' hyperthyroidism. The chain couples TRBV20-1 to TRBJ2-2; tentative D call: TRBD2 (6 bases). Sequencing used blood. The CDR3 spells CSASFGGTGELFF. CDR3 DNA: TGCAGTGCTAGTTTCGGGGGCACCGGGGAGCTGTTTTTT.